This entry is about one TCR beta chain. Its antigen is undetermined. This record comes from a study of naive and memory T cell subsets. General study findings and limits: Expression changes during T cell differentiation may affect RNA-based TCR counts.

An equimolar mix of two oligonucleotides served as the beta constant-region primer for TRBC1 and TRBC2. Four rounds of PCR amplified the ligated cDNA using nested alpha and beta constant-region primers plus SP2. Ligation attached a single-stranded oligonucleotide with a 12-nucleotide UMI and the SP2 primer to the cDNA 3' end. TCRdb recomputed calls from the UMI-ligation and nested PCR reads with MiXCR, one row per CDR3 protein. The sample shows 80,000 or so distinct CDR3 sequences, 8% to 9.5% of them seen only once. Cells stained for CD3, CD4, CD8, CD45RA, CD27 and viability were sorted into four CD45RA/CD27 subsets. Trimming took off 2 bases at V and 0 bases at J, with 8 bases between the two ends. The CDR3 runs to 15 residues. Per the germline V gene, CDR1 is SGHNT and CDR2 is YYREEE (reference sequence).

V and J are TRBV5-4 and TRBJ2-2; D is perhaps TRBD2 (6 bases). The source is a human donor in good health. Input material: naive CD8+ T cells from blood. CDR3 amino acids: CASSLRGTNTGELFF. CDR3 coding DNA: TGTGCCAGCAGCTTACGCGGGACGAACACCGGGGAGCTGTTTTTT. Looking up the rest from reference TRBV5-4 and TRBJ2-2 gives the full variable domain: ETGVTQSPTHLIKTRGQQVTLRCSSQSGHNTVSWYQQALGQGPQFIFQYYREEENGRGNFPPRFSGLQFPNYSSELNVNALELDDSALYLCASSLRGTNTGELFFGEGSRLTVL.